The next 10 T cell receptor beta chains were all read from a single sample in a study of T cells in tumors and immune-related adverse events. The assay was immunoSEQ multiplex PCR, and TCRdb's table has in-frame clones only and misses some. The sample has about 4,900 clones, roughly two thirds seen once. The source was gut tissue, collected from a patient treated with anti-PD-1 therapy. Source of these receptors: a female donor with metastatic renal cell carcinoma.

The V and J genes are TRBV6-1 and TRBJ1-4, with 11 bases lining up with TRBD1. Germline V gene lookup returns CDR1 MNHNS and CDR2 SASEGT. The CDR3 runs 15 residues. Trimming at V came to 6 bases and at J to 4 bases, leaving 4 bases not matched to a gene. In DNA, the CDR3 is TGTGCCAGCAGGAGGGACAGGGGGAATAATGAAAAACTGTTTTTT. Amino acid sequence: CASRRDRGNNEKLFF.

The chain couples TRBV6-5 to TRBJ2-2, with a tentative D call TRBD1 (6 bases). With 2 bases removed from V and 7 bases from J, the gap between germline ends came to 11 bases. Germline V gives CDR1 MNHEY, CDR2 SVGAGI. The CDR3 covers 14 residues. CDR3 residues: CASSYGGLGGELFF. CDR3 bases: TGTGCCAGCAGTTACGGGGGCCTCGGCGGGGAGCTGTTTTTT.

The V and J genes are TRBV5-1 and TRBJ2-5; 10 nucleotides agree with TRBD2. CDR3 length: 15 amino acids. Looked up from germline, CDR1 is SGHRS and CDR2 is YFSETQ. V was clipped by 0 bases and J by 4 bases; unmatched bases: 3. CDR3 sequence reads: CASSLGLAGRETQYF. The DNA for the CDR3 is TGCGCCAGCAGCTTGGGACTAGCGGGTCGAGAGACCCAGTACTTC. The full variable domain, in which reference TRBV5-1 and TRBJ2-5 provide the parts outside the CDR3, is KAGVTQTPRYLIKTRGQQVTLSCSPISGHRSVSWYQQTPGQGLQFLFEYFSETQRNKGNFPGRFSGRQFSNSRSEMNVSTLELGDSALYLCASSLGLAGRETQYFGPGTRLLVL.

V and J are TRBV21-1 and TRBJ1-2; the table's D gene call, TRBD1, was not cross checked with the DNA. TRBV21-1 is noted as a pseudogene. The CDR3 is 18 residues long. CDR3 protein: CASSNKITGGTYSYGYTF. The DNA for the CDR3 is TGTGCCAGCAGCAATAAAATAACAGGGGGCACGTACTCCTATGGCTACACCTTC.

The genes are TRBV6-7 and TRBJ2-7; the match to TRBD2 covers 14 bases. TRBV6-7 is treated as an ORF (open reading frame) with a function not yet certain. This CDR3 has 17 residues. The J segment lost 3 bases and the V segment lost 5 bases, leaving 9 bases of the junction unmatched. The CDR3 DNA is TGTGCCAGCAGTCCCCCGGGACTAGCGGGGGTCCACTACGAGCAGTACTTC. It specifies CASSPPGLAGVHYEQYF.

The gene calls are TRBV7-2 and TRBJ2-5; D might be TRBD2 (5 bases). Germline V gives CDR1 SGHTA, CDR2 FQGNSA. The germline V and J ends were trimmed by 1 base and 5 bases, with 17 bases remaining between them. This CDR3 has 16 residues. This CDR3 reads CASSLGSTGSRETQYF. CDR3 coding DNA: TGTGCCAGCAGCTTAGGGTCGACGGGGTCCCGGGAGACCCAGTACTTC.

Concerning this clone: Other DNA sequences in the same sample also yield this CDR3. The rearrangement uses TRBV7-2 and TRBJ2-5; 7 bases align to TRBD2. Germline assignment: CDR1 SGHTA and CDR2 FQGNSA. The CDR3 consists of 13 residues. The junction had 3 bases not matched to a gene; V was cut back by 3 bases and J by 5 bases. CDR3 residues: CASSFAGEETQYF. The CDR3 DNA reads TGTGCCAGCAGCTTTGCGGGGGAGGAGACCCAGTACTTC.

This rearrangement joins TRBV20-1 to TRBJ1-1; D gene ambiguous. Germline assignment: CDR1 DFQATT and CDR2 SNEGSKA (reference sequence). CDR3 length: 11 amino acids. The V and J ends lost 7 bases and 13 bases respectively, with 19 bases between them. This chain's CDR3 is CSVQSRDRDFF. In nucleotides, the CDR3 is TGCAGTGTTCAGTCTCGGGATCGGGATTTCTTT.

The rearrangement links TRBV7-7 to TRBJ2-2; TRBD2 matches at 9 bases. Germline assignment: CDR1 SSHAT and CDR2 FNYEAQ (reference sequence). The CDR3 runs to 15 residues. The trim removed 5 bases at V and 6 bases at J, leaving 7 bases unmatched. CDR3 nucleotides: TGTGCCAGCAGCCTGGGGGTAGCGGGGGCCGGGGAGCTGTTTTTT. This sequence encodes CASSLGVAGAGELFF.

The V gene is TRBV7-2, the J gene TRBJ1-2; 8 nucleotides agree with TRBD1. The V gene end was trimmed by 5 bases and the J gene end by 4 bases; junction bases not matched to a gene: 18. Germline lookup yields CDR1 SGHTA and CDR2 FQGNSA. The CDR3 loop spans 18 amino acids. This CDR3 reads CASSRPRTGFRATYGYTF. CDR3 nucleotide sequence: TGTGCCAGCAGCCGTCCAAGGACAGGGTTTAGGGCCACCTATGGCTACACCTTC.